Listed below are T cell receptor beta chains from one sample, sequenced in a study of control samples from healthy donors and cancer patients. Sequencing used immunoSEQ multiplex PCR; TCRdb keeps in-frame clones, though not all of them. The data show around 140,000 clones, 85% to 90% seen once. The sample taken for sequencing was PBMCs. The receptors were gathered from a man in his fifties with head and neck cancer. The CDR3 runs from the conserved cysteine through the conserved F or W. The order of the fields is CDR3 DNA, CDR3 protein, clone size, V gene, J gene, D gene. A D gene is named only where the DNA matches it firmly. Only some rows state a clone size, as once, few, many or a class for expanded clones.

TGTGCCAGCAGTTACCTGGGAACTAGCACAGATACGCAGTATTTT	CASSYLGTSTDTQYF	NA	TRBV6-5	TRBJ2-3	NA
TGTGCCAGCAGCTTCACCGTCGTCAGGCCACTCTACGAGCAGTACTTC	CASSFTVVRPLYEQYF	NA	TRBV12-1	TRBJ2-7	NA
TGTGCCAGCAGCTGGGGCAGTCTGGGTCAGCCCCAGCATTTT	CASSWGSLGQPQHF	NA	TRBV7-2	TRBJ1-5	NA
TGTGCCAGCAGCGCTAGGGACTCCTCCTACGAGCAGTACTTC	CASSARDSSYEQYF	NA	TRBV3-1/TRBV3-2	TRBJ2-7	NA
TGTGCCAGCACCTCTGGACTAGCGGGGAATTACGAGCAGTACTTC	CASTSGLAGNYEQYF	NA	TRBV6-5	TRBJ2-7	TRBD2
TGTGCCAGCAGTCAAGGGACTAGCGGGAGGGCGGAGACCCAGTACTTC	CASSQGTSGRAETQYF	NA	TRBV28	TRBJ2-5	TRBD2
TGTGCCAGCAGTTTCGCAGGGGAAGAGACCCAGTACTTC	CASSFAGEETQYF	NA	TRBV28	TRBJ2-5	NA
TGTGCCAGCAGTCCCGGAGACAGGGATGGCCGCGAGCAGTACTTC	CASSPGDRDGREQYF	NA	TRBV7-9	TRBJ2-7	TRBD1
TGTGCCATCAGTGAGGCTGGAACAGGGGCTCATGGCTACACCTTC	CAISEAGTGAHGYTF	few	TRBV10-3	TRBJ1-2	TRBD1
TGTGCCAGCAGCTTACAGGGGGCCGGCACAGATACGCAGTATTTT	CASSLQGAGTDTQYF	NA	TRBV7-3	TRBJ2-3	TRBD1
TGTGCCAGCAGCTTGGGGGTTCAGAGACAGGGGAATGAAAAACTGTTTTTT	CASSLGVQRQGNEKLFF	NA	TRBV5-4	TRBJ1-4	TRBD1
TGTGCCAGCAGTTTAGAAAGACAGTCGAACACTGAAGCTTTCTTT	CASSLERQSNTEAFF	NA	TRBV28	TRBJ1-1	NA
TGTGCCAGCAGTCCCATCACCCGGGCGAACACTGAAGCTTTCTTT	CASSPITRANTEAFF	NA	TRBV6-5	TRBJ1-1	NA
TGTGCCAGCAGCGCAACCGCCAGGGGGCTAACAGATACGCAGTATTTT	CASSATARGLTDTQYF	NA	TRBV28	TRBJ2-3	TRBD1
TGTGCCAGCAGTTACAGGCCCACCGGGGAGCTGTTTTTT	CASSYRPTGELFF	NA	TRBV6-2/TRBV6-3	TRBJ2-2	NA
TGTGCCGCCGCGCCCAGGGCTGTGTACGAGCAGTACTTC	CAAAPRAVYEQYF	NA	TRBV6-6	TRBJ2-7	NA
TGTGCCTGGAGTGGGGAGTCTAATGAAAAACTGTTTTTT	CAWSGESNEKLFF	NA	TRBV30	TRBJ1-4	NA
TGTGCCAGCAGCCTGACGTCAGGGGTCGAGACCCAGTACTTC	CASSLTSGVETQYF	NA	TRBV5-5	TRBJ2-5	NA
TGTGCCAGTAGTATGGCCGTGAACACTGAAGCTTTCTTT	CASSMAVNTEAFF	NA	TRBV19	TRBJ1-1	NA
TGCGCCAGCTCCCCCTTTCCGGGTCACAATGAGCAGTTCTTC	CASSPFPGHNEQFF	NA	TRBV10-1	TRBJ2-1	NA
TGTGCCAGCAGCGTAGCCCCCGCAGGTGAGGGGAACACTGAAGCTTTCTTT	CASSVAPAGEGNTEAFF	NA	TRBV9	TRBJ1-1	NA
TGTGCCAGCAGCTTAGGATCCCGGGACAGGGGGCTCAGGGGCACTGAAGCTTTCTTT	CASSLGSRDRGLRGTEAFF	NA	TRBV11-3	TRBJ1-1	TRBD1
TGCAGCGTCTCCCGTCGGGACATACTACAAGAGACCCAGTACTTC	CSVSRRDILQETQYF	once	TRBV29-1	TRBJ2-5	NA
TGCAGCGTTGAAATGGTGGGAGCTTTCTTT	CSVEMVGAFF	NA	TRBV29-1	TRBJ1-1	NA
TGTGCCAGCAGCCCCATAAGCGGGGGAGTTAAGCAGTTCTTC	CASSPISGGVKQFF	NA	TRBV3-1/TRBV3-2	TRBJ2-1	TRBD2
TGCGCCAGCAGCCAAACAGGGGCCACCGGGGAGCTGTTTTTT	CASSQTGATGELFF	NA	TRBV5-1	TRBJ2-2	TRBD1
TGCGCCAGCTCCCTAGCCCCCCGGGGTAGGGCCAAAAACATTCAGTACTTC	CASSLAPRGRAKNIQYF	NA	TRBV5-1	TRBJ2-4	NA
TGTGCCAGCAGCTCCAGGACTAGCCCTCCCGGGGAGCTGTTTTTT	CASSSRTSPPGELFF	NA	TRBV11-2	TRBJ2-2	TRBD2
TGTGCCAGCAGATCTAGCGGGAGAGGCAATGAGCAGTTCTTC	CASRSSGRGNEQFF	NA	TRBV28	TRBJ2-1	TRBD2
TGTGCCAGCAGGGGTGGGGAACAGCCCCAGCATTTT	CASRGGEQPQHF	NA	TRBV27	TRBJ1-5	NA
TGTGCCAGCAGCCCGACGGGGAGATCTAGTTCACCCCTCCACTTT	CASSPTGRSSSPLHF	NA	TRBV27	TRBJ1-6	NA
TGTGCCAGCAGCTCACCTCAGGGTGGGCTGAACACTGAAGCTTTCTTT	CASSSPQGGLNTEAFF	NA	TRBV7-9	TRBJ1-1	NA
TGTGCCAGCAGTTTACGGACTAGCGGGCTCACAGATACGCAGTATTTT	CASSLRTSGLTDTQYF	NA	TRBV28	TRBJ2-3	TRBD2
TGCGCCAGCAGCCCTAACAGGGTAGCGGGTGGGAATGAGCAGTTCTTC	CASSPNRVAGGNEQFF	once	TRBV5-1	TRBJ2-1	NA
TGTGCCAGTAGTACCACAAGTTCGGGCGCTCTCTATGGCTACACCTTC	CASSTTSSGALYGYTF	NA	TRBV19	TRBJ1-2	NA
TGCGCCAGCAGCTTGGAGTTAGGGACTGAAGCTTTCTTT	CASSLELGTEAFF	NA	TRBV5-1	TRBJ1-1	NA
TGTGCCAGCTCTTCAGGGAGAGAAGAGACCCAGTACTTC	CASSSGREETQYF	NA	TRBV6-4	TRBJ2-5	NA
TGTGCCACCAGCAGAGCGGTGAGGGGAATACGCAATGAGCAGTTCTTC	CATSRAVRGIRNEQFF	NA	TRBV15	TRBJ2-1	NA
TGTGCCAGCAGACCATCCGGGAGCAAGCCTGAAGCTTTCTTT	CASRPSGSKPEAFF	NA	TRBV28	TRBJ1-1	NA
TGTGCCATCGGACTAGCGGGAGACGATGAGCAGTTCTTC	CAIGLAGDDEQFF	NA	TRBV27	TRBJ2-1	TRBD2
TGTGCCAGCTCACCACAGGGAGTGGCGAACACTGAAGCTTTCTTT	CASSPQGVANTEAFF	NA	TRBV2	TRBJ1-1	NA
TGTGCCGGCCGGGACAGGGGGACCGGGGAGCTGTTTTTT	CAGRDRGTGELFF	NA	TRBV6-5	TRBJ2-2	TRBD1
TGTGCCAGCATCATAGGGGGCGGCAGCTCCTACAATGAGCAGTTCTTC	CASIIGGGSSYNEQFF	NA	TRBV11-2	TRBJ2-1	TRBD1
TGTGCCAGTTTCCCTACCTTGGCCAGGGGTATCAATGAGCAGTTCTTC	CASFPTLARGINEQFF	NA	TRBV19	TRBJ2-1	NA
TGTGCCAGCAGCCTATATTCTACCCCAGGACAGCTTGATAACTATGGCTACACCTTC	CASSLYSTPGQLDNYGYTF	NA	TRBV4-2	TRBJ1-2	NA